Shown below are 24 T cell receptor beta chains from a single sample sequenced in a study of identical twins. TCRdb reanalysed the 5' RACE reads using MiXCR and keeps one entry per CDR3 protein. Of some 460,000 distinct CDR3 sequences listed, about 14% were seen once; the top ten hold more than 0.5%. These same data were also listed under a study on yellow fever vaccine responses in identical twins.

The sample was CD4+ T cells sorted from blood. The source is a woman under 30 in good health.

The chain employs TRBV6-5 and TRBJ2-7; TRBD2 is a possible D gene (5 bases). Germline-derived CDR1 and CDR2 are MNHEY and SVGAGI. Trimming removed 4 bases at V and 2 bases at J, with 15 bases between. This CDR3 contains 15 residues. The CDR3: CASSFGEPRTYEQYF. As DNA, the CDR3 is TGTGCCAGCAGTTTCGGGGAGCCTAGGACCTACGAGCAGTACTTC.

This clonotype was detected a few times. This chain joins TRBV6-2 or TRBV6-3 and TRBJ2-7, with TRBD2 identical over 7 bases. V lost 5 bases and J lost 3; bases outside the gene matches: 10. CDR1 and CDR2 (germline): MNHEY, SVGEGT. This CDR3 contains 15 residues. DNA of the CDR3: TGTGCCAGCAGTAACTGGCGGGGGAATCTCTACGAGCAGTACTTC. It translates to CASSNWRGNLYEQYF.

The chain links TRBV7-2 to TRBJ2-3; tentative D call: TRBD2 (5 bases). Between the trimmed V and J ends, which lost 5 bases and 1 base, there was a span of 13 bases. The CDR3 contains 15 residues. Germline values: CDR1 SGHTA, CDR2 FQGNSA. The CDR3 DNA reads TGTGCCAGCAGCCCTAAGGCGCGGGGCACAGATACGCAGTATTTT. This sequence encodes CASSPKARGTDTQYF.

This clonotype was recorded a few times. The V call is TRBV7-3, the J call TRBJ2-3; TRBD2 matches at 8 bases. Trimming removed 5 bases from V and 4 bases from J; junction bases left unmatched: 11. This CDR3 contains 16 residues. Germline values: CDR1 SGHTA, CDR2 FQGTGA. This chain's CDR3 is CASSLGLPSGSDTQYF. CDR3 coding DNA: TGTGCCAGCAGCCTCGGACTCCCTAGCGGGTCAGATACGCAGTATTTT.

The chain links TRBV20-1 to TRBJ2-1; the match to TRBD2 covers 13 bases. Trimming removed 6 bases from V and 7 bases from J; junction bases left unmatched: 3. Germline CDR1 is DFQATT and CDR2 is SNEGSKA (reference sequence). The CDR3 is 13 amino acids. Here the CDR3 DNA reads TGCAGTGCCTGGACTAGCGGGAGAAATGAGCAGTTCTTC. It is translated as CSAWTSGRNEQFF.

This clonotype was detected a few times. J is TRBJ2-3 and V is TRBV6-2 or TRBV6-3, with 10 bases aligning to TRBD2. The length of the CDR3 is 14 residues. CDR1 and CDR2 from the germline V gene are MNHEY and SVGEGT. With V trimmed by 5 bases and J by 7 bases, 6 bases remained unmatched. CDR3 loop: CASSRTSGVHTQYF. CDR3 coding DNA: TGTGCCAGCAGTCGAACTAGCGGGGTCCATACGCAGTATTTT.

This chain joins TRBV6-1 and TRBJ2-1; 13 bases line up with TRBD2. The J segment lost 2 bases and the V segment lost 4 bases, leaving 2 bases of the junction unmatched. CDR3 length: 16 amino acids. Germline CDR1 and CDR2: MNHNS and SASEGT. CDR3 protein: CASSATSGGAYNEQFF. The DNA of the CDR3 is TGTGCCAGCAGTGCAACTAGCGGGGGGGCCTACAATGAGCAGTTCTTC.

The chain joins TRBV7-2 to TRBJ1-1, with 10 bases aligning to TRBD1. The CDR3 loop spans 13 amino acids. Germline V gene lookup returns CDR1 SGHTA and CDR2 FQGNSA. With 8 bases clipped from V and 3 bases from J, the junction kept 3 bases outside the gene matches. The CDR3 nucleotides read TGTGCCAGCGGCGGGACAGGGGACACTGAAGCTTTCTTT. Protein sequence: CASGGTGDTEAFF.

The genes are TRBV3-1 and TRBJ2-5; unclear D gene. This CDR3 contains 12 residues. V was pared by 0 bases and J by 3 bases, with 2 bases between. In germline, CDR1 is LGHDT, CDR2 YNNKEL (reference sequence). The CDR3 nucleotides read TGTGCCAGCAGCCAAGAGAAAGAGACCCAGTACTTC. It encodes CASSQEKETQYF.

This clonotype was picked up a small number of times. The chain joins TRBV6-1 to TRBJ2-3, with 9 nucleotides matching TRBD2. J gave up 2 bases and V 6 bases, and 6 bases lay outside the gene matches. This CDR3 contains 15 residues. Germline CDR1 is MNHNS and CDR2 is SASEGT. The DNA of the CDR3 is TGTGCCAGCAGGCCCGCTAGCGGGAACACAGATACGCAGTATTTT. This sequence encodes CASRPASGNTDTQYF.

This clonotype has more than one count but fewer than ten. CDR3 nucleotide sequence: TGCAGCGTTGATCGTGGGGACCTCGGGGAGACCCAGTACTTC. It yields the protein CSVDRGDLGETQYF. The chain has TRBV29-1 and TRBJ2-5; D may correspond to TRBD1 or TRBD2 (5 bases each). From germline, CDR1 is SQVTM and CDR2 ANQGSEA. The V end lost 3 bases, the J end lost 5 bases, and 16 bases lay between the germline ends. This CDR3 comprises 14 residues. Based on the CDR3 plus reference TRBV29-1 and TRBJ2-5, the full variable domain is SAVISQKPSRDICQRGTSLTIQCQVDSQVTMMFWYRQQPGQSLTLIATANQGSEATYESGFVIDKFPISRPNLTFSTLTVSNMSPEDSSIYLCSVDRGDLGETQYFGPGTRLLVL.

The CDR3 here is CSAGASGFTDTQYF. CDR3 sequence (DNA): TGCAGCGCTGGGGCTAGCGGCTTCACAGATACGCAGTATTTT. The chain is built from TRBV29-1 and TRBJ2-3, with 7 nucleotides matching TRBD2. From germline, CDR1 is SQVTM and CDR2 ANQGSEA. V shed 7 bases, J shed 2 bases, and the junction held 9 bases outside the gene matches. The CDR3 consists of 14 residues.

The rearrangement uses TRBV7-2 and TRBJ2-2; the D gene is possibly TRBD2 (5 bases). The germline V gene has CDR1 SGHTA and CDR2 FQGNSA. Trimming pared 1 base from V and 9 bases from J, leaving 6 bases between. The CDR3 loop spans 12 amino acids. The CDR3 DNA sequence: TGTGCCAGCAGCTTAGTAGCGAGGGAGCTGTTTTTT. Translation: CASSLVARELFF.

The CDR3 loop reads CASRNGAKQYF. For the CDR3, the DNA is TGTGCCAGCAGGAACGGCGCAAAGCAGTACTTC. This chain links TRBV6-2 or TRBV6-3 with TRBJ2-7; D is uncertain. The CDR3 loop spans 11 amino acids. V was pared by 6 bases and J by 8 bases, with 11 bases between. Germline V CDR1 and CDR2: MNHEY, SVGEGT.

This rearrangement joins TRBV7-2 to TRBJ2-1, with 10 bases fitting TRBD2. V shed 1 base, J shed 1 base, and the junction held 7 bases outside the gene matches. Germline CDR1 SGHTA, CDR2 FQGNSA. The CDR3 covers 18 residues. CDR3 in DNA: TGTGCCAGCAGCTTAGGGCTAGCGGGGGAGAAATCCTACAATGAGCAGTTCTTC. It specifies CASSLGLAGEKSYNEQFF.

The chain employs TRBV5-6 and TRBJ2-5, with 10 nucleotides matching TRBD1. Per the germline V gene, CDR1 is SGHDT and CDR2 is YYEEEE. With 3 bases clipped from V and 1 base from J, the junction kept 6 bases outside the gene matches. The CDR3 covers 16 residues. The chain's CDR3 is CASSYPGQGFQETQYF. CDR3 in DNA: TGTGCCAGCAGCTATCCGGGACAGGGGTTCCAAGAGACCCAGTACTTC.

This CDR3 is CASSRSDRGHPYEQYF. In DNA, the CDR3 is TGTGCCAGCAGCAGATCGGACAGGGGGCACCCCTACGAGCAGTACTTC. The chain joins TRBV6-1 to TRBJ2-7; 11 bases match TRBD1. V dropped 6 bases and J dropped 2; count of bases not matched to a gene: 9. The germline V gene has CDR1 MNHNS and CDR2 SASEGT. CDR3 length equals 16 residues.

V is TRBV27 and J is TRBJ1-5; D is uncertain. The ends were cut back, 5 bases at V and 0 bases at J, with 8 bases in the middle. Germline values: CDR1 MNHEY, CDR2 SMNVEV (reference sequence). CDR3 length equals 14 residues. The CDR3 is CASSAGYSNQPQHF. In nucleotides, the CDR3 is TGTGCCAGCAGTGCGGGTTATAGCAATCAGCCCCAGCATTTT.

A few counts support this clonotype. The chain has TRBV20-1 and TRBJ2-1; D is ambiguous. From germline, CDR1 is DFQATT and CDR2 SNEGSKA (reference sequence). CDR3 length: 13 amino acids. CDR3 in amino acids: CRILDWNNNEQFF. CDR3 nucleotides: TGCAGGATCCTGGATTGGAATAACAATGAGCAGTTCTTC.

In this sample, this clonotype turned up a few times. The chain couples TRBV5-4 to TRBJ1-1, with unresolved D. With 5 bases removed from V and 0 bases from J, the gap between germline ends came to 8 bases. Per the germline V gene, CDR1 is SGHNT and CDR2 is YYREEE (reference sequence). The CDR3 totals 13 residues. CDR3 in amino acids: CASSSVMNTEAFF. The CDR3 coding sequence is TGTGCCAGCAGTTCGGTCATGAACACTGAAGCTTTCTTT.

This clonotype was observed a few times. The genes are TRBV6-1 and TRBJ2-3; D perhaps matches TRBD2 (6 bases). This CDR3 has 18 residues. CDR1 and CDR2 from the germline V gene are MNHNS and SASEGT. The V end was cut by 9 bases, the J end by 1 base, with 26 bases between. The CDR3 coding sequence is TGTGCCAGAGGGGCCGGTTCCAGATGGAGGGTTTGCACAGATACGCAGTATTTT. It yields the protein CARGAGSRWRVCTDTQYF.

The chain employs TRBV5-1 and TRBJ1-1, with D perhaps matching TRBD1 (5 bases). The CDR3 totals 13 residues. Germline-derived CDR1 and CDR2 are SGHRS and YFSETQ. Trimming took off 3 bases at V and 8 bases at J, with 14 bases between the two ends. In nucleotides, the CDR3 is TGCGCCAGCAGCTCAAGGGGTGAAGGAGAAGCTTTCTTT. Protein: CASSSRGEGEAFF.

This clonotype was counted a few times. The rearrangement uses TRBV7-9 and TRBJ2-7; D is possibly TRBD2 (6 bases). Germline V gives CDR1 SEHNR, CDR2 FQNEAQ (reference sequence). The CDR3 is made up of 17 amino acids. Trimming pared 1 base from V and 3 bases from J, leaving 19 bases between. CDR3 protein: CASSLVIRDGGNYEQYF. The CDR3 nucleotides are TGTGCCAGCAGCTTAGTGATCCGGGACGGAGGGAACTACGAGCAGTACTTC.

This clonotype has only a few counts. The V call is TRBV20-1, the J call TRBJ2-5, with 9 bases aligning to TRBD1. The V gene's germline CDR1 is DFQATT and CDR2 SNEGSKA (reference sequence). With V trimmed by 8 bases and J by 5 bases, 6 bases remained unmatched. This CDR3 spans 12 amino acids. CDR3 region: CSPLTGGETQYF. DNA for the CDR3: TGCAGTCCTTTGACAGGGGGGGAGACCCAGTACTTC.